Given below is one TCR beta chain in context. The PCR employed 60 Vbeta primers together with 13 Jbeta primers. Profiling relied on immunoSEQ multiplex PCR, and the TCRdb table lists in-frame clones only, not all of them. This sample lists tens of thousands of clones; its ten largest clones have 9.5% to 12%. This sample is part of a study of cytomegalovirus exposure and HLA in healthy donors. The sequence was obtained from a woman between 45 and 60 years old in good health and CMV-seropositive. The sequencing sample was made of PBMCs.

DNA for the CDR3: TGTGCCAGCAGCCAGGCCCTCTTAGCACCGAACAATGAGCAGTTCTTC. Translated: CASSQALLAPNNEQFF. The chain uses TRBV4-2 and TRBJ2-1, with D uncertain. Germline CDR1 LGHNA, CDR2 YNFKEQ. Trimming took 3 bases from V and 5 from J, leaving 17 bases between them. The CDR3 covers 16 residues.